Here is one T cell receptor beta chain with its context. This record belongs to a study of blood T cell repertoires in COVID-19. This CDR3 is 14 amino acids long. CDR1 SGHRS and CDR2 YFSETQ come from the germline V gene. Germline trimming cut 4 bases from V and 0 bases from J; bases unmatched to any gene: 4. Method: immunoSEQ multiplex PCR; TCRdb's copy keeps in-frame clones and lacks some. Among over 120,000 clones, under 90% were seen once, and the ten largest hold more than 8%. The sample was peripheral blood. The chain combines TRBV5-1 with TRBJ2-7, with 7 positions matching TRBD1. The TCR comes from a human donor in a cohort sampled during active COVID-19. CDR3 DNA sequence: TGCGCCAGCAGCCTCGGGGACAGCTCCTACGAGCAGTACTTC. Its protein product is CASSLGDSSYEQYF.